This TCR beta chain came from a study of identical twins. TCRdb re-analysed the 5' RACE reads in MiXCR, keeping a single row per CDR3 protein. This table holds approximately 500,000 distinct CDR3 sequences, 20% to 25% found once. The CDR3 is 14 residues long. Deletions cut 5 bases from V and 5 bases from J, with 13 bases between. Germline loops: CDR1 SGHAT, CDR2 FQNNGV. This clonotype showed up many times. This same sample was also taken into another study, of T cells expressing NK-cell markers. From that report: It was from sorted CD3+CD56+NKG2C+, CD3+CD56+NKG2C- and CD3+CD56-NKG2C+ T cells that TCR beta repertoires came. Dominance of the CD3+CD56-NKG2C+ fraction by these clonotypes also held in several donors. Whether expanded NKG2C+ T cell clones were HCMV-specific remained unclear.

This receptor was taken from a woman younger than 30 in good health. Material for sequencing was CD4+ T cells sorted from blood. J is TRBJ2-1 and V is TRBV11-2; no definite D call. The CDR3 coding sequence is TGTGCCAGCAGCCGTTTTGGTACCGACAATGAGCAGTTCTTC. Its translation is CASSRFGTDNEQFF.